This is a list of T cell receptor beta chains from one sample in a study of T and B cells in COVID-19 patients. TCRdb re-derived calls from the multiplex PCR reads in MiXCR, one entry per CDR3 protein. The data show tens of thousands of distinct CDR3 sequences, with approximately 30% seen just once and 1.7% held by the top ten. Sequenced: blood. The receptors here all came from a human donor who had recovered from COVID-19. CDR3s include the opening cysteine and the closing phenylalanine or tryptophan. D genes are given only for firm matches. Clone size appears in some rows only: once, few, many, or a class for an expanded clone.

J: TRBJ1-4; D: .; size: .; V: TRBV12-3/TRBV12-4; DNA: TGTGCCAGCAGTTTAGACCCTCACCTTGAAGAAAAACTGTTTTTT; CDR3: CASSLDPHLEEKLFF
J: TRBJ2-1; D: TRBD2; size: .; V: TRBV14; DNA: TGTGCCAGTGCGGGGGCGGGAGGCGGTGAGCAGTTCTTC; CDR3: CASAGAGGGEQFF
J: TRBJ2-4; D: TRBD1; size: few; V: TRBV5-4; DNA: TGTGCCAGCAGCTATTTCGGGACAGTGGCCCTCAAAAACATTCAGTACTTC; CDR3: CASSYFGTVALKNIQYF
J: TRBJ2-1; D: TRBD1; size: .; V: TRBV18; DNA: TGTGCCAGCTCACTTCTCGGGACAGGGAGCTCCTACAATGAGCAGTTCTTC; CDR3: CASSLLGTGSSYNEQFF
J: TRBJ1-1; D: TRBD1; size: .; V: TRBV13; DNA: TGTGCCAGCAGCGACAGGGTAGTCGCTTTCTTT; CDR3: CASSDRVVAFF
J: TRBJ2-1; D: .; size: .; V: TRBV7-2; DNA: TGTGCCAGCAGCCCAAGGACAAACTACAATGAGCAGTTCTTC; CDR3: CASSPRTNYNEQFF
J: TRBJ2-7; D: .; size: few; V: TRBV30; DNA: TGTGCCTGGGATCCCCTTAGCAGCTTAGCGGCTACCTACGAGCAGTACTTC; CDR3: CAWDPLSSLAATYEQYF
J: TRBJ2-7; D: TRBD1; size: many; V: TRBV19; DNA: TGTGCCAGTAGTCCAGGGCATATGGGACAGGGCTCCTACGAGCAGTACTTC; CDR3: CASSPGHMGQGSYEQYF
J: TRBJ2-4; D: TRBD2; size: .; V: TRBV6-5; DNA: TGTGCCAGCAGTCCCGGGACTAGCGGGAGCGACATTCAGTACTTC; CDR3: CASSPGTSGSDIQYF
J: TRBJ2-2; D: .; size: .; V: TRBV4-3; DNA: TGCGCCAGCAGCCAAGATTCGGCCGGGGAGCTGTTTTTT; CDR3: CASSQDSAGELFF
J: TRBJ1-2; D: TRBD1; size: few; V: TRBV13; DNA: TGTGCCAGCAGCTTAGGTGGGACAGCGGGCGGCTACACCTTC; CDR3: CASSLGGTAGGYTF
J: TRBJ2-7; D: .; size: few; V: TRBV6-2/TRBV6-3; DNA: TGTGCCAGCAGTCCCACAGACTACGAGCAGTACTTC; CDR3: CASSPTDYEQYF
J: TRBJ2-3; D: .; size: .; V: TRBV5-1; DNA: TGCGCCAGCAGCCCCGGGACAACAAGCACAGATACGCAGTATTTT; CDR3: CASSPGTTSTDTQYF
J: TRBJ2-3; D: TRBD2; size: .; V: TRBV5-1; DNA: TGCGCCAGCAGCCGGACTAGTAGAGATACGCAGTATTTT; CDR3: CASSRTSRDTQYF
J: TRBJ2-3; D: TRBD2; size: .; V: TRBV7-2; DNA: TGTGCCAGCAGCTTAGTATCACTAGCGATCAAGGCAGATACGCAGTATTTT; CDR3: CASSLVSLAIKADTQYF
J: TRBJ2-7; D: .; size: few; V: TRBV7-9; DNA: TGTGCCAGCAGCCGTCCTTCGCTTGGGTACGAGCAGTACTTC; CDR3: CASSRPSLGYEQYF
J: TRBJ2-2; D: TRBD2; size: .; V: TRBV6-5; DNA: TGTGCCAGCAGGCAGACTAGCGGGAGGGCCGGGGAGCTGTTTTTT; CDR3: CASRQTSGRAGELFF
J: TRBJ2-7; D: .; size: medium-sized; V: TRBV15; DNA: TGTGCCACCAGCTCGACTATATTCTACGAGCAGTACTTC; CDR3: CATSSTIFYEQYF
J: TRBJ2-7; D: .; size: few; V: TRBV5-4; DNA: TGTGCCAGCAGCAAGGACGCCTTAGCCTCCTACGAGCAGTACTTC; CDR3: CASSKDALASYEQYF
J: TRBJ2-7; D: .; size: .; V: TRBV13; DNA: TGTGCCAGCAGCTTACGGTCGGGCGGTGCCTACGAGCAGTACTTC; CDR3: CASSLRSGGAYEQYF